This TCR beta chain was identified in a study of blood T cells in healthy people across ages. With a J-beta primer mix and a sample-barcoded 5' primer, a second PCR ran about 6 to 11 cycles. TCRdb redid the calling of the 5' RACE reads with MiXCR, one entry per CDR3 protein. The sample has hundreds of thousands of distinct CDR3 sequences; around 41% are singletons. This receptor was identified in a man older than 75 in good health. Sequenced input: blood.

The CDR3 sequence: CSVEILAGELYF. Here the CDR3 DNA reads TGCAGCGTTGAAATTCTAGCGGGAGAATTGTATTTT. The genes are TRBV29-1 and TRBJ2-3, with TRBD2 matching over 10 bases. Germline V CDR1 and CDR2: SQVTM, ANQGSEA. V lost 2 bases to trimming and J lost 14 bases; unmatched junction nucleotides: 7. The CDR3 runs to 12 residues.